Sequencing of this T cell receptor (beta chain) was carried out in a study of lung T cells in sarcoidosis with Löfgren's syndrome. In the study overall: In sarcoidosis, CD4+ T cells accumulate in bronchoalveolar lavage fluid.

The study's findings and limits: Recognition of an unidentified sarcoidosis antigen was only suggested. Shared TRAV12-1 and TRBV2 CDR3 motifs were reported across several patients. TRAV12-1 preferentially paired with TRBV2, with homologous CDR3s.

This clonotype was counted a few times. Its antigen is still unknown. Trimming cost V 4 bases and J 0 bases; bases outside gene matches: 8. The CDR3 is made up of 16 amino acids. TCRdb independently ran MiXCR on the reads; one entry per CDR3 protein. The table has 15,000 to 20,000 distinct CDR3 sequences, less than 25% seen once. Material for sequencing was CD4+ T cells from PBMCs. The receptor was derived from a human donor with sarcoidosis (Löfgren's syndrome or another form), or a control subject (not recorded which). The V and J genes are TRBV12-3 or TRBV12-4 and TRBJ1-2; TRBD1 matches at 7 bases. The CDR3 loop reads CASSWTGGGPNYGYTF. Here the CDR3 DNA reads TGTGCCAGCAGTTGGACAGGCGGTGGGCCTAACTATGGCTACACCTTC.